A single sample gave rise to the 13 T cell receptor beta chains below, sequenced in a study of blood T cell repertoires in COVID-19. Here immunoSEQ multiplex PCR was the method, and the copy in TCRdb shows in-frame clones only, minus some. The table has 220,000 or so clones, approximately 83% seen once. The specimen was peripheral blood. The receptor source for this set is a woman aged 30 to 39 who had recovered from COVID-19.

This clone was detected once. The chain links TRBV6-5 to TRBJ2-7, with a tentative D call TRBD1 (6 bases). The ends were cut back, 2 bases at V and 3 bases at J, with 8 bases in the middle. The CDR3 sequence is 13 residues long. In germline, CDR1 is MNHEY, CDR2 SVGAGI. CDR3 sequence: CASSYDRYYEQYF. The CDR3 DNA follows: TGTGCCAGCAGTTACGACAGGTACTACGAGCAGTACTTC.

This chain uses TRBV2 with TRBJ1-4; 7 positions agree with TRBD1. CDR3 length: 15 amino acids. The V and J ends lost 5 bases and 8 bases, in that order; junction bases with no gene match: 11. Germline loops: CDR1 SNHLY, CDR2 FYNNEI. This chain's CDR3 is CASSQLGQAGEKLFF. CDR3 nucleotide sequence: TGTGCCAGCAGTCAACTAGGACAGGCGGGCGAAAAACTGTTTTTT. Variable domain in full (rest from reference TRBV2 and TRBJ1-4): EPEVTQTPSHQVTQMGQEVILRCVPISNHLYFYWYRQILGQKVEFLVSFYNNEISEKSEIFDDQFSVERPDGSNFTLKIRSTKLEDSAMYFCASSQLGQAGEKLFFGSGTQLSVL.

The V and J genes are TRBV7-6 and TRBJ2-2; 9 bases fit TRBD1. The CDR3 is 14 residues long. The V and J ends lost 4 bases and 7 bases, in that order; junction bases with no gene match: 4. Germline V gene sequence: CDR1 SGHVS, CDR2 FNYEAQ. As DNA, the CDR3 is TGTGCCAGCAGCTCACAGGGGGCGGGCGGGGAGCTGTTTTTT. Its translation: CASSSQGAGGELFF.

The CDR3: CASSEYPTNGTDTQYF. The CDR3 DNA follows: TGCGCCAGCAGTGAGTATCCGACTAACGGGACAGATACGCAGTATTTT. This rearrangement joins TRBV10-1 to TRBJ2-3; D possibly corresponds to TRBD2 (5 bases). Germline V gene lookup returns CDR1 WNHNN and CDR2 SYGVQD (reference sequence). The CDR3 runs to 16 residues. V lost 1 base to trimming and J lost 3 bases, with 14 bases between them.

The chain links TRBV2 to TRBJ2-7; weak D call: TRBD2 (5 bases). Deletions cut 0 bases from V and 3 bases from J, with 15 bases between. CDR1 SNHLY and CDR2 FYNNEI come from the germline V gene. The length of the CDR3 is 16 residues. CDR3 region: CASSEARQVGNYEQYF. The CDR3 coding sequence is TGTGCCAGCAGTGAAGCGCGCCAGGTCGGGAACTACGAGCAGTACTTC. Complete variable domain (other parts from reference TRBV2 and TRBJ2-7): EPEVTQTPSHQVTQMGQEVILRCVPISNHLYFYWYRQILGQKVEFLVSFYNNEISEKSEIFDDQFSVERPDGSNFTLKIRSTKLEDSAMYFCASSEARQVGNYEQYFGPGTRLTVT.

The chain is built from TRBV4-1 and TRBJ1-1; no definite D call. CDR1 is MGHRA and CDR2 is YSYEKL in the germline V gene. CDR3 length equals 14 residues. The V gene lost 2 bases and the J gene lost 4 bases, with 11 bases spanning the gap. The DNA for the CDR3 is TGCGCCAGCAGCCAAACGTTTGCAGGCACTGAAGCTTTCTTT. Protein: CASSQTFAGTEAFF.

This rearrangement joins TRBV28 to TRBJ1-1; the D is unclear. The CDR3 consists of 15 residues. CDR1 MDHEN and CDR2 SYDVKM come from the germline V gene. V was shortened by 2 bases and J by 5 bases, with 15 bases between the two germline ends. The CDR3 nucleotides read TGTGCCAGCAGTTTAGGTACGGGGTTGGGAACTGAAGCTTTCTTT. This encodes CASSLGTGLGTEAFF.

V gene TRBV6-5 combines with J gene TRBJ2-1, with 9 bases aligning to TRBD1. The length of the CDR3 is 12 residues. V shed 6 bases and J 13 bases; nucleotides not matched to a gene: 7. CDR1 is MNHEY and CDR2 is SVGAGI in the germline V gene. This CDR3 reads CASRGGQGIQFF. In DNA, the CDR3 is TGTGCCAGCAGGGGGGGACAGGGTATACAGTTCTTC.

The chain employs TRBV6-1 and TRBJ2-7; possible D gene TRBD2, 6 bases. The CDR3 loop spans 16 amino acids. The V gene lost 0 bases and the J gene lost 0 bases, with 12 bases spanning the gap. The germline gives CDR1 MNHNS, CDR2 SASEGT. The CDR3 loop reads CASSEAWGLNSYEQYF. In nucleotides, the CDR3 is TGTGCCAGCAGTGAAGCTTGGGGACTCAACTCCTACGAGCAGTACTTC.

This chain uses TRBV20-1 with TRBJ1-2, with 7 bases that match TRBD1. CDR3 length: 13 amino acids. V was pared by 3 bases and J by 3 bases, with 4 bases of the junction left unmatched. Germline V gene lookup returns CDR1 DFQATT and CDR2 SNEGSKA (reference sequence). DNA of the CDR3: TGCAGTGCTAGTCCCGGGACAGACTATGGCTACACCTTC. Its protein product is CSASPGTDYGYTF.

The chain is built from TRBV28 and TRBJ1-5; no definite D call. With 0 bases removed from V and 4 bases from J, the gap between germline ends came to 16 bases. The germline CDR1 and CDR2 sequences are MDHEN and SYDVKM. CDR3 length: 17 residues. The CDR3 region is CASSLWRAGSGNQPQHF. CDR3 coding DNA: TGTGCCAGCAGTTTATGGAGAGCGGGTTCCGGAAATCAGCCCCAGCATTTT. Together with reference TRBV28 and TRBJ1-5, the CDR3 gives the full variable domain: DVKVTQSSRYLVKRTGEKVFLECVQDMDHENMFWYRQDPGLGLRLIYFSYDVKMKEKGDIPEGYSVSREKKERFSLILESASTNQTSMYLCASSLWRAGSGNQPQHFGDGTRLSIL.

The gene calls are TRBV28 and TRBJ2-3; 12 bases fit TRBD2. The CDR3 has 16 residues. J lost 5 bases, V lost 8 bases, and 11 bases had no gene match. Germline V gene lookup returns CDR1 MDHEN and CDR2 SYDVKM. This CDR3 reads CASSRRGLAGLDTQYF. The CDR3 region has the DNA TGTGCCAGCTCGCGGAGAGGACTAGCGGGATTAGATACGCAGTATTTT.

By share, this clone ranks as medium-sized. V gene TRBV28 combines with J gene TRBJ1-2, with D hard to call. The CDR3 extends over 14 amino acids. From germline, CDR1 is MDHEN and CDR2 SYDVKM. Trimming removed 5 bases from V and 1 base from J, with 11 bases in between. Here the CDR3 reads CASSPSLNNYGYTF. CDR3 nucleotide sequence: TGTGCCAGCAGTCCTTCACTGAATAACTATGGCTACACCTTC.